Below are 5 T cell receptor beta chains sequenced from a single sample in a study of cytomegalovirus exposure and HLA in healthy donors. The PCR was carried out with 60 Vbeta primers and 13 Jbeta primers. Some clones are missing from TCRdb's copy, which holds only in-frame ones; the method was immunoSEQ multiplex PCR. The sample shows around 210,000 clones, about 85% of them seen only once. Sequenced material: PBMCs. These receptors all come from a girl aged 2 to 10 in good health and CMV-seronegative.

The chain couples TRBV5-4 to TRBJ2-5; a weak D match, TRBD1 (6 bases). V was cut by 3 bases and J by 2 bases, with 8 bases left in between. The CDR3 spans 13 residues. Per germline, CDR1 SGHNT and CDR2 YYREEE (reference sequence). The CDR3 DNA sequence: TGTGCCAGCAGCTCGGGACAACAAGAGACCCAGTACTTC. This sequence encodes CASSSGQQETQYF.

The chain uses TRBV7-9 and TRBJ2-7; D perhaps matches TRBD1 (6 bases). V was cut by 5 bases and J by 4 bases, with 12 bases left in between. Germline assignment: CDR1 SEHNR and CDR2 FQNEAQ (reference sequence). The CDR3 is made up of 13 amino acids. CDR3 DNA sequence: TGTGCCAGCAGCCCGAGGGACAAATACGAGCAGTACTTC. Translating gives CASSPRDKYEQYF.

V and J are TRBV5-1 and TRBJ1-1, with 7 bases aligning to TRBD1. This CDR3 is built from 14 residues. Germline loops: CDR1 SGHRS, CDR2 YFSETQ. J gave up 0 bases and V 3 bases, and 2 bases lay outside the gene matches. CDR3: CASSSQGMNTEAFF. In nucleotides, the CDR3 is TGCGCCAGCAGCTCACAGGGGATGAACACTGAAGCTTTCTTT.

The chain links TRBV4-1 to TRBJ2-1; tentatively, D is TRBD2 (6 bases). Trimming left V 4 bases short and J 5 bases short, with 24 bases between. The CDR3 extends over 18 amino acids. Germline V gene data show CDR1 as MGHRA and CDR2 as YSYEKL. The CDR3 nucleotides read TGCGCCAGCAGCCCCGTAGAGAAGAGAGCCCGGAGGGACAATGAGCAGTTCTTC. It is translated as CASSPVEKRARRDNEQFF.

The rearrangement uses TRBV7-2 and TRBJ2-5; 14 nucleotides align to TRBD2. V gave up 0 bases and J gave up 5 bases; unmatched junction bases: 14. Germline-derived CDR1 and CDR2 are SGHTA and FQGNSA. This CDR3 is 20 amino acids long. CDR3: CASSLAPTRLAGGPRETQYF. In DNA, the CDR3 is TGTGCCAGCAGCTTAGCCCCTACCAGACTAGCGGGAGGGCCTAGGGAGACCCAGTACTTC.